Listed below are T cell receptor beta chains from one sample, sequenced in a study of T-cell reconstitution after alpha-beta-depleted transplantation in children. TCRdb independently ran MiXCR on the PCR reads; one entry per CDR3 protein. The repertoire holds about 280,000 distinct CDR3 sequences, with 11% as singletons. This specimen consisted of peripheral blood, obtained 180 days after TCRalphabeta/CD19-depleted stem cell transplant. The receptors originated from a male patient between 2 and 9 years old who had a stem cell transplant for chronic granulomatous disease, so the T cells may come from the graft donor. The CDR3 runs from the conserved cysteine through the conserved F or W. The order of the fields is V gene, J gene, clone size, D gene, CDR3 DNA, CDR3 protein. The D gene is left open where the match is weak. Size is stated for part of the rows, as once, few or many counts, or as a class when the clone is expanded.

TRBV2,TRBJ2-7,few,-,TGTGCCAGCAGTGTGTTAGGAGTCGAGGCCTACGAGCAGTACTTC,CASSVLGVEAYEQYF
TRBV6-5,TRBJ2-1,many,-,TGTGCCAGCAGTTACTCGAGGACTGTCCCCTGGGACAATGAGCAGTTCTTC,CASSYSRTVPWDNEQFF
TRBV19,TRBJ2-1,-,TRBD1,TGTGCCAGTAGTATACAGGGGGCATTTAGTTTTTACAATGAGCAGTTCTTC,CASSIQGAFSFYNEQFF
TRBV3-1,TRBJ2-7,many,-,TGTGCCAGCAGCCGGAAACTAGGTCCCACCTACGAGCAGTACTTC,CASSRKLGPTYEQYF
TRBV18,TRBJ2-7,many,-,TGTGCCAGCTCACCAGAGGTTTTAGTCGAGCAGTACTTC,CASSPEVLVEQYF
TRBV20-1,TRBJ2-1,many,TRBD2,TGCAGTGCCAGAGGCGCTAGCGGGCCTCCCGTCTACAATGAGCAGTTCTTC,CSARGASGPPVYNEQFF
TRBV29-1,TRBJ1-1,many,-,TGCAGCGTTGAAGATCCATTAGCGTTGAACACTGAAGCTTTCTTT,CSVEDPLALNTEAFF
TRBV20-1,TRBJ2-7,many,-,TGCAGTGCTAGTCTAAGCGGCCTAGCCTACGAGCAGTACTTC,CSASLSGLAYEQYF
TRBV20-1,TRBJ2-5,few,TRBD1,TGCTGTGCTAGAGATCTTCGGGCAGGGGGACAGGAAGAGACCCAGTACTTC,CCARDLRAGGQEETQYF
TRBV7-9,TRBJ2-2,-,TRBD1,TGTGCCATGGGCCCGGGGACAGCGAACACCGGGGAGCTGTTTTTT,CAMGPGTANTGELFF
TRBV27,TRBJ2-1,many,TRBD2,TGTGCCAGCAGTTTATCGGCGGGGGGGGGCTATGAGCAGTTCTTC,CASSLSAGGGYEQFF
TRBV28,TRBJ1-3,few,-,TGTGCCAGCAGTTTTAAGTTCCCTGGAAACACCATATATTTT,CASSFKFPGNTIYF
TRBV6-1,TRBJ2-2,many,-,TGTGCCAGCAGTGAAAAACAATACGAAGGGTTCCCTTATCGGGACACCGGGGAGCTGTTTTTT,CASSEKQYEGFPYRDTGELFF
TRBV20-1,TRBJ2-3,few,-,TGCAGTGCTAGAAGCCTCAATACGCAGTATTTT,CSARSLNTQYF
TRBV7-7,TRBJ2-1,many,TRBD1,TGTGCTAGCAGCTTCAACAGGGGGAATGAGCAGTTCTTC,CASSFNRGNEQFF
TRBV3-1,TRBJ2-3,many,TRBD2,TGTGCCAGCGGATCTGCCGGGACTAGCGGCAGCACAGATACGCAGTATTTT,CASGSAGTSGSTDTQYF
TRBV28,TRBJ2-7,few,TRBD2,TGTGCCAGCATCCCATGGCCTAGCGGGAAAGGATCCTACGAGCAGTACTTC,CASIPWPSGKGSYEQYF
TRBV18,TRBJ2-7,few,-,TGTGCCAGCTCACCTTCGCCGGGGCACTACGAGCAGTACTTC,CASSPSPGHYEQYF
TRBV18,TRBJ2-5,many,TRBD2,TGTGCCAGCTCTACCACCATGTGGCTAGCGGGAGGCCAAGAGACCCAGTACTTC,CASSTTMWLAGGQETQYF
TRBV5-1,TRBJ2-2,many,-,TGCGCCAGCAGCTTGACGGGGTCGATGAACACCGGGGAGCTGTTTTTT,CASSLTGSMNTGELFF
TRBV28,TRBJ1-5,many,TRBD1,TGTGCCAGCAGTCTAACCCCAGGGGGCCGGAATCAGCCCCAGCATTTT,CASSLTPGGRNQPQHF
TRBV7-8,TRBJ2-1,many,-,TGTGCCAGCAGCTTATTTCCTAGCAGTGACAATGAGCAGTTCTTC,CASSLFPSSDNEQFF
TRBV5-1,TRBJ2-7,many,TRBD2,TGCGCCAGCAGCTCCGGACTAGCGGGAGATCTCTACGAGCAGTACTTC,CASSSGLAGDLYEQYF